The text below deals with one T cell receptor beta chain. No antigen is known for it. Amplification used 60 Vbeta primers and 13 Jbeta primers. Sequenced by immunoSEQ multiplex PCR; TCRdb stores in-frame clones only, minus some. In the table there are approximately 110,000 clones, 82% of which are singletons. The sample is drawn from a study of cytomegalovirus exposure and HLA in healthy donors. Study results and caveats: High sensitivity and specificity were reportedly achieved when the classifier diagnosed cytomegalovirus status.

The clonotype originates from a woman younger than 30 in good health and CMV-seronegative. The sample consisted of PBMCs.

The CDR3 spells CASSITRQTSNEQFF. For the CDR3, the DNA is TGTGCCAGCAGCATAACCAGACAGACATCTAATGAGCAGTTCTTC. This chain joins TRBV7-6 and TRBJ2-1, with a weak D call TRBD1 (5 bases). This CDR3 has 15 residues. The ends were cut back, 5 bases at V and 7 bases at J, with 18 bases in the middle. Germline loops: CDR1 SGHVS, CDR2 FNYEAQ.